What follows are 21 T cell receptor beta chains derived from one specimen sequenced in a study of blood T cell repertoires in COVID-19. TCRdb keeps only in-frame clones here, not all; method: immunoSEQ multiplex PCR. The data hold some 180,000 clones, with roughly 85% observed a single time. Material for sequencing was peripheral blood. The receptors shown here come from an elderly woman with acute or convalescent COVID-19.

This sequence joins TRBV6-5 and TRBJ2-7; D ambiguous. Trimming shortened V by 2 bases and J by 2 bases, and 7 bases separated the two germline ends. Looked up from germline, CDR1 is MNHEY and CDR2 is SVGAGI. This CDR3 comprises 13 residues. This chain's CDR3 is CASSYGRAYEQYF. CDR3 bases: TGTGCCAGCAGTTACGGTCGGGCCTACGAGCAGTACTTC.

The chain has TRBV6-5 and TRBJ1-6, with TRBD1 matching over 8 bases. The ends lost 5 bases at V and 6 bases at J; junction bases unmatched: 3. Germline V gene sequence: CDR1 MNHEY, CDR2 SVGAGI. The CDR3 totals 14 residues. The CDR3 loop reads CASSRDRGNSPLHF. For the CDR3, the DNA is TGTGCCAGCAGTCGCGACAGGGGTAATTCACCCCTCCACTTT.

The chain carries TRBV19 and TRBJ2-5; TRBD2 agrees at 15 bases. CDR1 and CDR2 from the germline V gene are LNHDA and SQIVND (reference sequence). The V and J ends lost 4 bases and 2 bases, in that order; junction bases with no gene match: 5. This CDR3 contains 17 residues. The CDR3 coding sequence is TGTGCCAGTAGTACAGGACTAGCGGGGGGGCTGCAAGAGACCCAGTACTTC. The encoded protein is CASSTGLAGGLQETQYF.

This chain joins TRBV5-1 and TRBJ2-6; no reliable D call. The CDR3 extends over 17 amino acids. From germline, CDR1 is SGHRS and CDR2 YFSETQ. The V and J ends lost 7 bases and 0 bases respectively, with 17 bases between them. The CDR3 here is CASEVGGSDSGANVLTF. Here the CDR3 DNA reads TGCGCCAGCGAAGTAGGCGGTTCCGACTCTGGGGCCAACGTCCTGACTTTC.

This chain joins TRBV30 and TRBJ2-3; TRBD1 matches at 8 bases. Trimming at V came to 0 bases and at J to 9 bases, leaving 8 bases not matched to a gene. Germline CDR1 and CDR2: GTSNPN and SVGIG (reference sequence). This CDR3 has 14 amino acids. The CDR3 here is CAWSVSQGARTQYF. The CDR3 nucleotides are TGTGCCTGGAGTGTCTCTCAGGGGGCAAGAACGCAGTATTTT.

The CDR3 reads CASSITGQVGTEAFF. Here the CDR3 DNA reads TGTGCCAGTAGTATTACGGGACAGGTGGGCACTGAAGCTTTCTTT. The chain carries TRBV19 and TRBJ1-1; 8 bases are a match to TRBD1. The V gene end was trimmed by 3 bases and the J gene end by 4 bases; junction bases not matched to a gene: 7. Germline V gene data show CDR1 as LNHDA and CDR2 as SQIVND (reference sequence). This CDR3 has 15 amino acids.

This clone was counted only a few times. V and J are TRBV4-1 and TRBJ2-7, with 14 bases that match TRBD2. The CDR3 spans 17 residues. V shed 1 base, J shed 6 bases, and the junction held 8 bases outside the gene matches. CDR1 is MGHRA and CDR2 is YSYEKL in the germline V gene. The CDR3 DNA sequence: TGCGCCAGCAGCCAAGGGACTAGCGGGAGGAGGTTGCCCGAGCAGTACTTC. It encodes CASSQGTSGRRLPEQYF.

V gene TRBV9 combines with J gene TRBJ1-4; 9 bases map to TRBD1. Losses at the gene ends were 0 bases for V and 4 bases for J; bases not matched to a gene: 4. The CDR3 consists of 16 residues. From germline, CDR1 is SGDLS and CDR2 YYNGEE. The CDR3 region is CASSVGGQGFNEKLFF. The CDR3 DNA reads TGTGCCAGCAGCGTAGGGGGACAGGGTTTTAATGAAAAACTGTTTTTT.

The chain is built from TRBV2 and TRBJ2-3, with D possibly TRBD2 on 5 matching bases. This CDR3 has 13 amino acids. Germline V gives CDR1 SNHLY, CDR2 FYNNEI. Trimming took 4 bases from V and 5 from J, leaving 10 bases between them. The CDR3 DNA reads TGTGCCAGCAGTGTATTGGCGGGAGATACGCAGTATTTT. Translation gives CASSVLAGDTQYF.

V usage is TRBV9 and J usage is TRBJ2-6, with a possible D match to TRBD2 (6 bases). V lost 2 bases, J lost 2 bases, and 11 bases lay in between. Germline V CDR1 and CDR2: SGDLS, YYNGEE. The CDR3 is 16 amino acids. The CDR3 DNA is TGTGCCAGCAGCGTCTATGGGGGGACTGGGGCCAACGTCCTGACTTTC. Translating it yields CASSVYGGTGANVLTF.

The chain links TRBV5-1 to TRBJ2-1; possibly TRBD1 for D (6 bases). The CDR3 contains 15 residues. Trimming took off 2 bases at V and 7 bases at J, with 16 bases between the two ends. Per germline, CDR1 SGHRS and CDR2 YFSETQ. The CDR3 DNA reads TGCGCCAGCAGCTTTATCCAGGGGCAGAGGAATGAGCAGTTCTTC. Protein product: CASSFIQGQRNEQFF.

The CDR3 DNA sequence: TGCGCCAGCAGCTTGGATCAGGGGGTGACCGGGGAGCTGTTTTTT. Its protein is CASSLDQGVTGELFF. The chain combines TRBV5-1 with TRBJ2-2, with 7 positions matching TRBD1. CDR3 length equals 15 residues. V was clipped by 0 bases and J by 5 bases; unmatched bases: 4. Per the germline V gene, CDR1 is SGHRS and CDR2 is YFSETQ.

The chain carries TRBV6-5 and TRBJ1-6; D is perhaps TRBD1 (5 bases). This CDR3 comprises 13 residues. Germline V gene lookup returns CDR1 MNHEY and CDR2 SVGAGI. The ends were cut back, 7 bases at V and 7 bases at J, with 11 bases in the middle. The CDR3, as DNA: TGTGCCAGCACCGACAGAGGAAATTCACCCCTCCACTTT. It specifies CASTDRGNSPLHF.

This clone was seen only once. This chain uses TRBV7-6 with TRBJ2-1; a possible D gene is TRBD2 (6 bases). V gave up 5 bases and J gave up 8 bases, with 22 bases separating them. The CDR3 contains 16 residues. Germline values: CDR1 SGHVS, CDR2 FNYEAQ. The CDR3 DNA is TGTGCCAGCAGCCGCCGGTTGGGGGGAGAAGGTGATGAGCAGTTCTTC. The encoded protein is CASSRRLGGEGDEQFF. Together with reference TRBV7-6 and TRBJ2-1, the CDR3 gives the full variable domain: GAGVSQSPRYKVTKRGQDVALRCDPISGHVSLYWYRQALGQGPEFLTYFNYEAQQDKSGLPNDRFSAERPEGSISTLTIQRTEQRDSAMYRCASSRRLGGEGDEQFFGPGTRLTVL.

The rearrangement links TRBV29-1 to TRBJ1-2; D might be TRBD1 (6 bases). CDR3 size: 11 residues. The V end was cut by 4 bases, the J end by 8 bases, with 11 bases between. CDR1 and CDR2 (germline): SQVTM, ANQGSEA. As DNA, the CDR3 is TGCAGCGTTGTAGGGGGGGAAGGCTACACCTTC. Protein: CSVVGGEGYTF.

The chain uses TRBV4-3 and TRBJ2-7; tentatively, D is TRBD2 (5 bases). The CDR3 is 15 residues long. V dropped 1 base and J dropped 0 bases, with 10 bases sitting between them. Germline V gene sequence: CDR1 LGHNA, CDR2 YSLEER. In nucleotides, the CDR3 is TGCGCCAGCAGCCAAGGACTATCAAACTCCTACGAGCAGTACTTC. It encodes CASSQGLSNSYEQYF.

The rearrangement uses TRBV2 and TRBJ1-2, with D tentatively TRBD1 (5 bases). Germline V lookup: CDR1 SNHLY, CDR2 FYNNEI. Trimming left V 5 bases short and J 8 bases short, with 12 bases between. The CDR3 runs to 12 residues. This CDR3 is CASSRGMGGYTF. The CDR3 bases are TGTGCCAGCAGTAGGGGAATGGGGGGCTACACCTTC.

The chain couples TRBV27 to TRBJ1-2; 9 bases match TRBD1. The germline V gene encodes CDR1 MNHEY and CDR2 SMNVEV (reference sequence). The CDR3 is made up of 16 amino acids. V shed 5 bases, J shed 6 bases, and the junction held 13 bases outside the gene matches. CDR3 amino acids: CASSINPGQGRNGYTF. As DNA, the CDR3 is TGTGCCAGCAGTATCAATCCGGGACAGGGACGGAATGGCTACACCTTC.

The chain has TRBV5-1 and TRBJ1-1; TRBD1 aligns across 7 bases. The J segment lost 4 bases and the V segment lost 1 base, leaving 1 base of the junction unmatched. Per the germline V gene, CDR1 is SGHRS and CDR2 is YFSETQ. CDR3 length: 13 residues. CDR3 coding DNA: TGCGCCAGCAGCTTGACAGGGGTCACTGAAGCTTTCTTT. This sequence encodes CASSLTGVTEAFF.

This clone has just a few counts. V gene TRBV2 combines with J gene TRBJ2-2; tentatively, D is TRBD2 (6 bases). Looked up from germline, CDR1 is SNHLY and CDR2 is FYNNEI. The V end lost 6 bases, the J end lost 5 bases, and 13 bases lay between the germline ends. This CDR3 region has 14 residues. Here the CDR3 reads CASRWEGGTGELFF. As DNA, the CDR3 is TGTGCCAGCAGGTGGGAAGGAGGGACCGGGGAGCTGTTTTTT. Full variable domain (outside the CDR3, taken from reference TRBV2 and TRBJ2-2): EPEVTQTPSHQVTQMGQEVILRCVPISNHLYFYWYRQILGQKVEFLVSFYNNEISEKSEIFDDQFSVERPDGSNFTLKIRSTKLEDSAMYFCASRWEGGTGELFFGEGSRLTVL.

V is TRBV2 and J is TRBJ1-1; D gene uncertain. This CDR3 is built from 15 residues. Per the germline V gene, CDR1 is SNHLY and CDR2 is FYNNEI. V shed 6 bases and J shed 0 bases, with 14 bases lying between them. The CDR3 reads CASREENSMNTEAFF. The CDR3 coding sequence is TGTGCCAGCAGGGAGGAGAATTCGATGAACACTGAAGCTTTCTTT.